One and the same sample provided the 14 T cell receptor beta chains below, sequenced in a study of cytomegalovirus exposure and HLA in healthy donors. Profiled with immunoSEQ multiplex PCR; TCRdb holds only in-frame clones, not every one. The sample holds about 250,000 clones, less than 90% seen once. Material: PBMCs. The receptors were gathered from a man aged 18 to 30 in good health and CMV-seropositive.

The chain recombines TRBV2 with TRBJ2-3; 16 bases align to TRBD2. Germline CDR1 reads SNHLY; CDR2 reads FYNNEI. V was pared by 11 bases and J by 4 bases, with 9 bases of the junction left unmatched. This CDR3 is built from 16 residues. The chain's CDR3 is CAVPGLAGGPSDTQYF. The DNA for the CDR3 is TGTGCCGTCCCGGGACTAGCGGGAGGGCCCTCAGATACGCAGTATTTT.

The gene calls are TRBV27 and TRBJ2-5; TRBD2 is a possible D gene (6 bases). CDR3 length equals 14 residues. V was shortened by 1 base and J by 5 bases, with 11 bases between the two germline ends. The V gene's germline CDR1 is MNHEY and CDR2 SMNVEV (reference sequence). CDR3 sequence reads: CASSLLGGSETQYF. The CDR3 DNA follows: TGTGCCAGCAGTTTATTGGGGGGATCGGAGACCCAGTACTTC.

CDR3 protein: CASSERAGGDYGYTF. CDR3 bases: TGTGCCAGCAGTGAAAGGGCAGGGGGGGACTATGGCTACACCTTC. This chain uses TRBV2 with TRBJ1-2, with 7 bases aligning to TRBD1. Per germline, CDR1 SNHLY and CDR2 FYNNEI. This CDR3 has 15 residues. J gave up 3 bases and V 2 bases, and 6 bases lay outside the gene matches.

V gene TRBV9 combines with J gene TRBJ2-5; the D gene is possibly TRBD1 (5 bases). Germline assignment: CDR1 SGDLS and CDR2 YYNGEE. The CDR3 consists of 15 residues. The V end lost 2 bases, the J end lost 9 bases, and 20 bases lay between the germline ends. The CDR3 bases are TGTGCCAGCAGCGTCTCAGAAGGGGTAATCGGTGCCCAGTACTTC. Encoded protein: CASSVSEGVIGAQYF.

The V call is TRBV18, the J call TRBJ1-3; TRBD1 matches at 8 bases. V lost 0 bases and J lost 0; bases outside the gene matches: 4. Per germline, CDR1 KGHSH and CDR2 LQKENI. The CDR3 loop spans 17 amino acids. The CDR3, as DNA: TGTGCCAGCTCACCACCGGGACAGGTGAGCTCTGGAAACACCATATATTTT. The encoded protein is CASSPPGQVSSGNTIYF. Filled out from reference TRBV18 and TRBJ1-3, the complete variable domain reads NAGVMQNPRHLVRRRGQEARLRCSPMKGHSHVYWYRQLPEEGLKFMVYLQKENIIDESGMPKERFSAEFPKEGPSILRIQQVVRGDSAAYFCASSPPGQVSSGNTIYFGEGSWLTVV.

The CDR3 spells CASSEAQSLGSNQPQHF. Here the CDR3 DNA reads TGTGCCAGCAGTGAAGCGCAGTCCTTGGGTAGCAATCAGCCCCAGCATTTT. V usage is TRBV6-1 and J usage is TRBJ1-5, with unresolved D. The V end was cut by 0 bases, the J end by 0 bases, with 12 bases between. This CDR3 is built from 17 residues. Germline CDR1 is MNHNS and CDR2 is SASEGT.

CDR3 DNA: TGTGCCAGCAGCTTGGGCCAGCGATACGAGCAGTACTTC. It yields the protein CASSLGQRYEQYF. This sequence joins TRBV5-5 and TRBJ2-7; D gene ambiguous. Trimming pared 0 bases from V and 4 bases from J, leaving 8 bases between. CDR3 length equals 13 residues. Germline CDR1 and CDR2: SGHKS and YYEKEE (reference sequence).

The chain carries TRBV21-1 and TRBJ2-7; the table assigns TRBD2, which was not confirmed against the DNA. TRBV21-1 is tagged as a pseudogene. The CDR3 loop spans 15 amino acids. CDR3 DNA sequence: TGTGCCAGCAGCCCGCTAGCGGGAGGTTACTACGAGCAGTACTTC. It encodes CASSPLAGGYYEQYF.

The gene calls are TRBV6-6 and TRBJ2-1; 10 nucleotides line up with TRBD2. Germline V gives CDR1 MNHNY, CDR2 SVGAGI (reference sequence). Losses at the gene ends were 0 bases for V and 10 bases for J; bases not matched to a gene: 6. This CDR3 has 15 amino acids. CDR3 protein: CASSYSLAGVGEQFF. Written as DNA, the CDR3 is TGTGCCAGCAGTTACTCCCTAGCGGGAGTGGGGGAGCAGTTCTTC.

This chain links TRBV4-2 with TRBJ2-5, with D maybe TRBD2 (6 bases). CDR3 length: 14 amino acids. Germline assignment: CDR1 LGHNA and CDR2 YNFKEQ. V dropped 4 bases and J dropped 4 bases, with 13 bases sitting between them. The CDR3 reads CASSPRTKGETQYF. In DNA, the CDR3 is TGTGCCAGCAGCCCCCGGACTAAAGGAGAGACCCAGTACTTC.

The rearrangement links TRBV5-1 to TRBJ2-1, with 7 bases lining up with TRBD1. CDR1 and CDR2 (germline): SGHRS, YFSETQ. V shed 2 bases, J shed 0 bases, and the junction held 5 bases outside the gene matches. There are 16 residues in the CDR3. CDR3 sequence (DNA): TGCGCCAGCAGCTTAGGGACAGCGAGCTCCTACAATGAGCAGTTCTTC. Residues: CASSLGTASSYNEQFF.

Only a few counts were recorded for this clone. The chain joins TRBV6-1 to TRBJ1-1, with D perhaps TRBD1 (5 bases). Germline CDR1 reads MNHNS; CDR2 reads SASEGT. V shed 11 bases and J shed 1 base, with 17 bases lying between them. The CDR3 length is 14 residues. In DNA, the CDR3 is TGTGCCGGGGAAACTGGGGCAGGGAACACTGAAGCTTTCTTT. Encoded protein: CAGETGAGNTEAFF.

This rearrangement joins TRBV29-1 to TRBJ2-7, with 13 bases lining up with TRBD2. From germline, CDR1 is SQVTM and CDR2 ANQGSEA. Unmatched junction bases numbered 15, after V lost 1 base and J lost 3 bases. The CDR3 is made up of 19 amino acids. This CDR3 reads CSVEVAGPGTSGVIYEQYF. Written as DNA, the CDR3 is TGCAGCGTTGAAGTTGCCGGGCCGGGGACTAGCGGGGTTATCTACGAGCAGTACTTC.

The genes are TRBV11-2 and TRBJ2-7; D unresolved. Germline values: CDR1 SGHAT, CDR2 FQNNGV. CDR3 length: 13 amino acids. Between the trimmed V and J ends, which lost 1 base and 5 bases, there was a span of 9 bases. The CDR3 reads CASSLGGEDEQYF. CDR3 in DNA: TGTGCCAGCAGCTTAGGGGGTGAGGACGAGCAGTACTTC.